The 32 T cell receptor beta chains below all came from one sample that was sequenced in a study of cytomegalovirus exposure and HLA in healthy donors. It was with 60 Vbeta and 13 Jbeta primers that the PCR ran. Produced via immunoSEQ multiplex PCR; TCRdb's table is partial and in-frame only. The data hold some 150,000 clones, with approximately 80% observed a single time. The sequenced sample consisted of PBMCs. Every receptor here comes from a woman between 45 and 65 years old in good health and CMV-seropositive.

This rearrangement joins TRBV18 to TRBJ2-3; 12 bases match TRBD2. Germline values: CDR1 KGHSH, CDR2 LQKENI. This CDR3 has 18 residues. Trimming at V came to 4 bases and at J to 3 bases, leaving 11 bases not matched to a gene. This CDR3 reads CASSQSSGGAWRTDTQYF. DNA for the CDR3: TGTGCCAGCTCACAATCTAGCGGGGGGGCTTGGCGGACAGATACGCAGTATTTT.

The rearrangement links TRBV6-6 to TRBJ1-2; TRBD1 agrees at 9 bases. Looked up from germline, CDR1 is MNHNY and CDR2 is SVGAGI (reference sequence). This CDR3 is built from 13 residues. V lost 5 bases to trimming and J lost 6 bases; unmatched junction nucleotides: 4. The CDR3 loop is CASSHRGPDGYTF. In nucleotides, the CDR3 is TGTGCCAGCAGTCACAGGGGGCCGGATGGCTACACCTTC.

This clone was seen a single time. The chain joins TRBV10-3 to TRBJ2-1; D is unresolved. The CDR3 length is 11 residues. Trimming removed 4 bases at V and 5 bases at J, with 3 bases between. Germline V gives CDR1 ENHRY, CDR2 SYGVKD. CDR3 DNA: TGTGCCATCAGTGCCGACAATGAGCAGTTCTTC. Translating gives CAISADNEQFF.

This sequence joins TRBV10-2 and TRBJ2-7; TRBD2 might be the D (5 bases). Trimming stripped 0 bases from V and 7 bases from J, with 10 bases between. The germline CDR1 and CDR2 sequences are WSHSY and SAAADI. CDR3 length: 13 residues. CDR3 protein: CASSESYPGEQYF. In DNA, the CDR3 is TGCGCCAGCAGTGAGTCGTACCCGGGGGAGCAGTACTTC.

The chain couples TRBV7-9 to TRBJ1-1; D is possibly TRBD1 (5 bases). The length of the CDR3 is 17 residues. V was shortened by 5 bases and J by 4 bases, with 23 bases between the two germline ends. Germline CDR1 and CDR2: SEHNR and FQNEAQ (reference sequence). This CDR3 is CASSGMKGRVEITEAFF. As DNA, the CDR3 is TGTGCCAGCAGCGGGATGAAGGGCAGGGTAGAGATCACTGAAGCTTTCTTT.

This rearrangement joins TRBV21-1 to TRBJ1-1; TRBD1 is taken as the D call from the table, unchecked against the DNA. TRBV21-1 is termed a pseudogene. The CDR3 spans 15 residues. The CDR3 DNA reads TGTGCCAGCACCGAAATGTGGCAGGAAGACACTGAAGCTTTCTTT. Its translation: CASTEMWQEDTEAFF.

About this clone itself: The same CDR3 is also encoded by other DNA sequences in this sample. This chain uses TRBV2 with TRBJ1-1; D remains unclear. The CDR3 covers 11 residues. Trimming removed 7 bases at V and 1 base at J, with 4 bases between. The germline V gene has CDR1 SNHLY and CDR2 FYNNEI. This CDR3 reads CASTSNTEAFF. The CDR3 DNA follows: TGTGCCAGCACTTCGAACACTGAAGCTTTCTTT.

The chain employs TRBV11-2 and TRBJ1-3; D not resolved. CDR3 length: 15 amino acids. The ends were cut back, 5 bases at V and 0 bases at J, with 11 bases in the middle. The V gene's germline CDR1 is SGHAT and CDR2 FQNNGV. The DNA for the CDR3 is TGTGCCAGCAGCCCTTATTCGAGCTCTGGAAACACCATATATTTT. Its translation: CASSPYSSSGNTIYF.

This clone was found a few times. Other DNA sequences in the sample encode the same CDR3. The gene calls are TRBV6-6 and TRBJ2-7; 9 nucleotides agree with TRBD2. V was pared by 3 bases and J by 2 bases, with 2 bases of the junction left unmatched. CDR3 length: 14 amino acids. Germline-derived CDR1 and CDR2 are MNHNY and SVGAGI (reference sequence). This chain's CDR3 is CASSYGGGAYEQYF. In nucleotides, the CDR3 is TGTGCCAGCAGTTATGGCGGGGGGGCCTACGAGCAGTACTTC.

This chain uses TRBV27 with TRBJ2-3, with 7 bases fitting TRBD1. Germline trimming cut 5 bases from V and 5 bases from J; bases unmatched to any gene: 4. This CDR3 has 13 amino acids. The germline CDR1 and CDR2 sequences are MNHEY and SMNVEV (reference sequence). The CDR3 here is CASSPGQRDTQYF. In DNA form, the CDR3 reads TGTGCCAGCAGTCCGGGACAGAGAGATACGCAGTATTTT.

CDR3 sequence reads: CASSLTGSNTEAFF. For the CDR3, the DNA is TGTGCCAGCAGCCTGACAGGATCGAACACTGAAGCTTTCTTT. The chain carries TRBV4-2 and TRBJ1-1, with a possible D match to TRBD1 (6 bases). Germline CDR1 reads LGHNA; CDR2 reads YNFKEQ. V lost 4 bases to trimming and J lost 1 base, with 10 bases between them. CDR3 size: 14 residues.

This sequence joins TRBV18 and TRBJ1-5; D is perhaps TRBD1 (5 bases). The CDR3 runs to 14 residues. The V end lost 0 bases, the J end lost 4 bases, and 7 bases lay between the germline ends. Germline CDR1 reads KGHSH; CDR2 reads LQKENI. The CDR3 DNA is TGTGCCAGCTCACCACCGGGGCAGAATCAGCCCCAGCATTTT. It codes for CASSPPGQNQPQHF. The variable domain in full, with the rest retrieved from reference TRBV18 and TRBJ1-5, is NAGVMQNPRHLVRRRGQEARLRCSPMKGHSHVYWYRQLPEEGLKFMVYLQKENIIDESGMPKERFSAEFPKEGPSILRIQQVVRGDSAAYFCASSPPGQNQPQHFGDGTRLSIL.

This clone was counted between two and nine times. V usage is TRBV7-9 and J usage is TRBJ2-2; possibly TRBD2 for D (5 bases). Between the trimmed V and J ends, which lost 7 bases and 5 bases, there was a span of 5 bases. Per the germline V gene, CDR1 is SEHNR and CDR2 is FQNEAQ (reference sequence). This CDR3 has 11 amino acids. DNA of the CDR3: TGTGCCAGCACGGGGACCGGGGAGCTGTTTTTT. This translates into CASTGTGELFF.

The rearrangement joins TRBV13 to TRBJ2-2, with TRBD2 matching over 10 bases. This CDR3 contains 17 residues. V gave up 1 base and J gave up 3 bases; unmatched junction bases: 5. The germline V gene encodes CDR1 PRHDT and CDR2 FYEKMQ (reference sequence). CDR3 loop: CASSLVLAGEDTGELFF. DNA for the CDR3: TGTGCCAGCAGCTTAGTGCTAGCGGGGGAAGACACCGGGGAGCTGTTTTTT. The full variable domain, in which reference TRBV13 and TRBJ2-2 provide the parts outside the CDR3, is AAGVIQSPRHLIKEKRETATLKCYPIPRHDTVYWYQQGPGQDPQFLISFYEKMQSDKGSIPDRFSAQQFSDYHSELNMSSLELGDSALYFCASSLVLAGEDTGELFFGEGSRLTVL.

The rearrangement links TRBV5-1 to TRBJ1-1; D remains unclear. The CDR3 contains 14 residues. Germline CDR1 and CDR2: SGHRS and YFSETQ. V was clipped by 0 bases and J by 1 base, with 7 bases between them. The CDR3 region is CASSLGFRNTEAFF. Written as DNA, the CDR3 is TGCGCCAGCAGCTTGGGGTTCAGGAACACTGAAGCTTTCTTT. The full variable domain, with the rest looked up from reference TRBV5-1 and TRBJ1-1, is KAGVTQTPRYLIKTRGQQVTLSCSPISGHRSVSWYQQTPGQGLQFLFEYFSETQRNKGNFPGRFSGRQFSNSRSEMNVSTLELGDSALYLCASSLGFRNTEAFFGQGTRLTVV.

The chain carries TRBV2 and TRBJ1-2, with TRBD1 matching over 10 bases. From germline, CDR1 is SNHLY and CDR2 FYNNEI. Germline trimming cut 4 bases from V and 7 bases from J; bases unmatched to any gene: 6. This CDR3 has 14 amino acids. CDR3 in amino acids: CASSVDRGVGGYTF. The CDR3 coding sequence is TGTGCCAGCAGTGTGGACAGGGGGGTTGGTGGCTACACCTTC.

The V and J genes are TRBV19 and TRBJ2-1; perhaps TRBD2 as D (5 bases). Per the germline V gene, CDR1 is LNHDA and CDR2 is SQIVND (reference sequence). This CDR3 spans 13 amino acids. The V end lost 5 bases, the J end lost 3 bases, and 8 bases lay between the germline ends. CDR3 amino acids: CASSEDFYNEQFF. The CDR3 bases are TGTGCCAGTAGTGAGGACTTCTACAATGAGCAGTTCTTC.

V is TRBV6-5 and J is TRBJ2-7; tentatively, D is TRBD1 (6 bases). This CDR3 is built from 14 residues. V gave up 3 bases and J gave up 2 bases, with 11 bases separating them. Germline loops: CDR1 MNHEY, CDR2 SVGAGI. The CDR3 DNA reads TGTGCCAGCAGTTATGGAGAGGGGGCCTACGAGCAGTACTTC. Protein: CASSYGEGAYEQYF.

The V gene is TRBV5-1, the J gene TRBJ2-6, with 9 bases lining up with TRBD1. Trimming took 2 bases from V and 0 from J; bases not matched to a gene: 9. Germline values: CDR1 SGHRS, CDR2 YFSETQ. CDR3 length: 19 amino acids. This CDR3 is CASSFLPWGQGSGANVLTF. The DNA of the CDR3 is TGCGCCAGCAGCTTCCTTCCCTGGGGACAGGGCTCTGGGGCCAACGTCCTGACTTTC.

CDR3 in amino acids: CASSLKAVYEQYF. CDR3 nucleotides: TGTGCCAGCAGCTTAAAGGCGGTATACGAGCAGTACTTC. V and J are TRBV7-9 and TRBJ2-7, with unresolved D. CDR1 SEHNR and CDR2 FQNEAQ come from the germline V gene (reference sequence). The CDR3 contains 13 residues. V lost 2 bases, J lost 4 bases, and 9 bases lay in between.

V is TRBV19 and J is TRBJ2-3; 8 bases map to TRBD1. V was clipped by 7 bases and J by 0 bases; unmatched bases: 6. In germline, CDR1 is LNHDA, CDR2 SQIVND (reference sequence). The CDR3 runs to 15 residues. CDR3 sequence reads: CASKSRGPSTDTQYF. CDR3 nucleotides: TGTGCCAGTAAAAGCAGGGGGCCCAGCACAGATACGCAGTATTTT.

This chain joins TRBV23-1 and TRBJ2-3; D possibly corresponds to TRBD1 (6 bases). TRBV23-1 is identified as an open reading frame with a role that is uncertain. Trimming removed 0 bases from V and 2 bases from J, with 12 bases in between. There are 16 residues in the CDR3. This CDR3 is CASSQSGQGNTDTQYF. The CDR3 nucleotides are TGCGCCAGCAGTCAATCAGGGCAGGGGAACACAGATACGCAGTATTTT.

The rearrangement uses TRBV19 and TRBJ1-4, with a possible D match to TRBD1 (5 bases). With 6 bases removed from V and 3 bases from J, the gap between germline ends came to 11 bases. The CDR3 extends over 14 amino acids. Germline lookup yields CDR1 LNHDA and CDR2 SQIVND (reference sequence). This chain's CDR3 is CASSLQGPNEKLFF. In DNA form, the CDR3 reads TGTGCCAGTAGCCTCCAGGGTCCTAATGAAAAACTGTTTTTT.

The J gene is TRBJ2-7, the V gene TRBV7-6; no reliable D call. There are 15 residues in the CDR3. V gave up 1 base and J gave up 1 base, with 11 bases separating them. Germline CDR1 and CDR2: SGHVS and FNYEAQ. The CDR3 DNA is TGTGCCAGCAGCTTAGGAGTGGGCACTTCCTACGAGCAGTACTTC. Translating gives CASSLGVGTSYEQYF.

This clone was picked up a small number of times. The V call is TRBV5-4, the J call TRBJ1-3; 7 bases agree with TRBD1. Germline CDR1 reads SGHNT; CDR2 reads YYREEE (reference sequence). CDR3 length: 16 residues. The ends lost 3 bases at V and 2 bases at J; junction bases unmatched: 8. The CDR3 DNA sequence: TGTGCCAGCAGCTCGCCCGGACAGGCCACTGGAAACACCATATATTTT. Amino acid sequence: CASSSPGQATGNTIYF.

This clone appeared a few times. The gene calls are TRBV6-6 and TRBJ2-7, with D possibly TRBD2 on 6 matching bases. Germline assignment: CDR1 MNHNY and CDR2 SVGAGI (reference sequence). The V and J ends lost 6 bases and 1 base respectively, with 16 bases between them. This CDR3 contains 15 residues. For the CDR3, the DNA is TGTGCCAGCAGCAGTAGGGACTGGCTATCCTACGAGCAGTACTTC. Translated: CASSSRDWLSYEQYF.

J is TRBJ2-5 and V is TRBV28; D is possibly TRBD2 (5 bases). The germline V gene encodes CDR1 MDHEN and CDR2 SYDVKM. The CDR3 runs 12 residues. Trimming left V 5 bases short and J 5 bases short, with 9 bases between. CDR3 nucleotide sequence: TGTGCCAGCAGTGGGAGAGGGGAGACCCAGTACTTC. This encodes CASSGRGETQYF.

Here the CDR3 reads CASSATQGANEKLFF. CDR3 sequence (DNA): TGTGCCAGCAGCGCGACACAGGGCGCTAATGAAAAACTGTTTTTT. This chain uses TRBV7-8 with TRBJ1-4, with TRBD1 as a possible D gene (6 bases). CDR3 length equals 15 residues. V shed 5 bases and J shed 3 bases, with 13 bases lying between them. Germline loops: CDR1 SGHVS, CDR2 FQNEAQ.

CDR3: CASSPNGGAYNEQFF. CDR3 in DNA: TGTGCCAGCAGCCCGAACGGGGGGGCATACAATGAGCAGTTCTTC. The chain combines TRBV9 with TRBJ2-1; 8 bases match TRBD2. In germline, CDR1 is SGDLS, CDR2 YYNGEE. The CDR3 consists of 15 residues. The junction had 7 bases not matched to a gene; V was cut back by 4 bases and J by 4 bases.

The rearrangement joins TRBV18 to TRBJ2-3; D is unclear. There are 15 residues in the CDR3. In germline, CDR1 is KGHSH, CDR2 LQKENI. V was cut by 3 bases and J by 5 bases, with 15 bases left in between. The CDR3 sequence: CASSPRGLAGDTQYF. For the CDR3, the DNA is TGTGCCAGCTCACCTCGAGGCCTCGCTGGAGATACGCAGTATTTT.

The V call is TRBV7-2, the J call TRBJ2-3; 11 positions match TRBD2. In germline, CDR1 is SGHTA, CDR2 FQGNSA. The V and J ends lost 6 bases and 6 bases, in that order; junction bases with no gene match: 8. This CDR3 is built from 15 residues. CDR3: CASRPRLAGKDTQYF. The CDR3 DNA follows: TGTGCCAGCAGACCACGACTAGCGGGGAAGGATACGCAGTATTTT.

CDR3 coding DNA: TGTGCCAGCAGCTCCTACCTGAACACTGAAGCTTTCTTT. This sequence encodes CASSSYLNTEAFF. The chain links TRBV7-2 to TRBJ1-1, with D unclear. The CDR3 sequence is 13 residues long. Germline assignment: CDR1 SGHTA and CDR2 FQGNSA. Trimming shortened V by 4 bases and J by 0 bases, and 6 bases separated the two germline ends.